This is a list of T cell receptor beta chains from one sample in a study of patients and donors after allogeneic stem cell transplantation. TCRdb redid the calling of the RT-PCR reads with MiXCR, one entry per CDR3 protein. Of 30,000 or so distinct CDR3 sequences in the sample, about 6.8% were seen once. Sequencing input: blood, either unsorted or a sorted T cell fraction (not recorded which). These receptors originate from a human donor who was either an allogeneic HSCT recipient or a stem cell or donor lymphocyte infusion donor (not recorded which). It is not recorded whose cells these are; they may come from a transplant donor. Each CDR3 is given with its conserved first and last residue. D genes are given only for firm matches. Rows give clone size only sometimes, using once, few, many, or a class for an expanded clone.

CDR3 protein: CASSSRLAQFF
CDR3 DNA: TGTGCCAGCAGTTCCCGACTAGCTCAGTTCTTC
clone size: few
J gene: TRBJ2-1
CDR3 length: 11
V gene: TRBV28
D gene: TRBD2

CDR3 protein: CASSLAEYNEQFF
CDR3 DNA: TGTGCCAGCAGCTTAGCCGAGTACAATGAGCAGTTCTTC
clone size: many
J gene: TRBJ2-1
CDR3 length: 13
V gene: TRBV7-7
D gene: .

CDR3 protein: CASSVVPGAYEQYF
CDR3 DNA: TGTGCCAGCAGCGTAGTGCCGGGGGCCTACGAGCAGTACTTC
clone size: .
J gene: TRBJ2-7
CDR3 length: 14
V gene: TRBV9
D gene: .

CDR3 protein: CSAEGSPTGELFF
CDR3 DNA: TGCAGCGCAGAGGGGTCCCCCACCGGGGAGCTGTTTTTT
clone size: many
J gene: TRBJ2-2
CDR3 length: 13
V gene: TRBV29-1
D gene: .

CDR3 protein: CASSALADNEQFF
CDR3 DNA: TGTGCCAGCAGTGCTCTAGCGGACAATGAGCAGTTCTTC
clone size: many
J gene: TRBJ2-1
CDR3 length: 13
V gene: TRBV25-1
D gene: TRBD2

CDR3 protein: CASSWGGADTQYF
CDR3 DNA: TGTGCCAGCAGTTGGGGGGGAGCAGATACGCAGTATTTT
clone size: many
J gene: TRBJ2-3
CDR3 length: 13
V gene: TRBV6-5
D gene: TRBD2

CDR3 protein: CAQTQGLADGELFF
CDR3 DNA: TGTGCACAAACTCAAGGGCTAGCGGACGGGGAGCTGTTTTTT
clone size: .
J gene: TRBJ2-2
CDR3 length: 14
V gene: TRBV2
D gene: TRBD2

CDR3 protein: CAWGDSPYDYTF
CDR3 DNA: TGTGCCTGGGGGGACAGCCCTTATGACTACACCTTC
clone size: .
J gene: TRBJ1-2
CDR3 length: 12
V gene: TRBV30
D gene: TRBD1

CDR3 protein: CASSYTPKTGTGYNSPLHF
CDR3 DNA: TGTGCCAGCAGTTATACACCGAAAACCGGGACAGGGTATAATTCACCCCTCCACTTT
clone size: many
J gene: TRBJ1-6
CDR3 length: 19
V gene: TRBV6-5
D gene: TRBD1

CDR3 protein: CASSERGLPAFF
CDR3 DNA: TGTGCCAGCAGTGAACGTGGGTTACCAGCTTTCTTT
clone size: .
J gene: TRBJ1-1
CDR3 length: 12
V gene: TRBV2
D gene: .

CDR3 protein: CASSLGLPGTDTQYF
CDR3 DNA: TGTGCCAGCAGCTTGGGACTGCCGGGCACAGATACGCAGTATTTT
clone size: few
J gene: TRBJ2-3
CDR3 length: 15
V gene: TRBV5-4
D gene: .

CDR3 protein: CASSTAGRQSYEQYF
CDR3 DNA: TGTGCCAGCAGCACCGCGGGACGCCAGTCCTACGAGCAGTACTTC
clone size: .
J gene: TRBJ2-7
CDR3 length: 15
V gene: TRBV11-2
D gene: .

CDR3 protein: CASSPTEVVYGYTF
CDR3 DNA: TGTGCCAGCAGCCCGACAGAGGTGGTCTATGGCTACACCTTC
clone size: many
J gene: TRBJ1-2
CDR3 length: 14
V gene: TRBV4-2
D gene: .

CDR3 protein: CASLRTGVETQYF
CDR3 DNA: TGTGCCAGCCTACGGACAGGGGTAGAGACCCAGTACTTC
clone size: few
J gene: TRBJ2-5
CDR3 length: 13
V gene: TRBV6-2/TRBV6-3
D gene: TRBD1

CDR3 protein: CSASSLAGNTDTRYF
CDR3 DNA: TGCAGTGCTAGTTCACTAGCGGGAAACACAGATACGCGGTATTTT
clone size: .
J gene: TRBJ2-3
CDR3 length: 15
V gene: TRBV20-1
D gene: TRBD2

CDR3 protein: CASSLGGAGTIAYEQYF
CDR3 DNA: TGCGCCAGCAGCTTAGGAGGGGCAGGGACGATTGCCTACGAGCAGTACTTC
clone size: few
J gene: TRBJ2-7
CDR3 length: 17
V gene: TRBV4-3
D gene: .

CDR3 protein: CASSQGAGPGYGKYEKLFF
CDR3 DNA: TGCGCCAGCAGCCAAGGTGCGGGCCCTGGCTACGGCAAATATGAAAAACTGTTTTTT
clone size: many
J gene: TRBJ1-4
CDR3 length: 19
V gene: TRBV4-3
D gene: .

CDR3 protein: CASSLGPSGAQETQYF
CDR3 DNA: TGCGCCAGCAGCTTAGGGCCTAGCGGAGCCCAAGAGACCCAGTACTTC
clone size: .
J gene: TRBJ2-5
CDR3 length: 16
V gene: TRBV5-1
D gene: TRBD2

CDR3 protein: CAWSGTEETQYF
CDR3 DNA: TGTGCCTGGAGTGGTACAGAAGAGACCCAGTACTTC
clone size: .
J gene: TRBJ2-5
CDR3 length: 12
V gene: TRBV30
D gene: .

CDR3 protein: CASSSDRGDTQYF
CDR3 DNA: TGCGCCAGCAGTTCTGACAGGGGGGATACGCAGTATTTT
clone size: few
J gene: TRBJ2-3
CDR3 length: 13
V gene: TRBV5-1
D gene: TRBD1

CDR3 protein: CASSLLVGQDPETQYF
CDR3 DNA: TGTGCCAGCAGCTTATTAGTAGGCCAGGATCCCGAGACCCAGTACTTC
clone size: .
J gene: TRBJ2-5
CDR3 length: 16
V gene: TRBV13
D gene: .

CDR3 protein: CASSFVLAGSDTQYF
CDR3 DNA: TGTGCCAGCAGCTTTGTACTAGCGGGATCAGATACGCAGTATTTT
clone size: .
J gene: TRBJ2-3
CDR3 length: 15
V gene: TRBV11-1
D gene: TRBD2

CDR3 protein: CASSSRTSGRSEQFF
CDR3 DNA: TGTGCCAGCAGCTCTCGGACTAGCGGGAGGAGTGAGCAGTTCTTC
clone size: few
J gene: TRBJ2-1
CDR3 length: 15
V gene: TRBV7-2
D gene: TRBD2

CDR3 protein: CASSPPGTSGKWTRETQYF
CDR3 DNA: TGTGCCAGCAGCCCCCCCGGGACTAGCGGGAAATGGACTCGGGAGACCCAGTACTTC
clone size: .
J gene: TRBJ2-5
CDR3 length: 19
V gene: TRBV5-4
D gene: TRBD2

CDR3 protein: CASSSLPFTSGQETQYF
CDR3 DNA: TGTGCCAGCAGTTCCCTCCCTTTTACTAGCGGCCAAGAGACCCAGTACTTC
clone size: few
J gene: TRBJ2-5
CDR3 length: 17
V gene: TRBV27
D gene: TRBD2

CDR3 protein: CASSYLSGTLTSYEQFF
CDR3 DNA: TGTGCCAGCAGTTACCTCAGCGGGACTCTCACCTCCTATGAGCAGTTCTTC
clone size: many
J gene: TRBJ2-1
CDR3 length: 17
V gene: TRBV6-2/TRBV6-3
D gene: TRBD2

CDR3 protein: CASSETGTGGGEQYF
CDR3 DNA: TGTGCCAGCAGTGAGACCGGGACAGGGGGAGGCGAGCAGTACTTC
clone size: many
J gene: TRBJ2-7
CDR3 length: 15
V gene: TRBV25-1
D gene: TRBD1

CDR3 protein: CASSLAPGAQGGPQHF
CDR3 DNA: TGTGCCAGCAGCTTAGCGCCAGGGGCCCAGGGAGGGCCCCAGCATTTT
clone size: many
J gene: TRBJ1-5
CDR3 length: 16
V gene: TRBV7-8
D gene: .

CDR3 protein: CASSPGWDNSPLHF
CDR3 DNA: TGTGCCAGCAGCCCGGGCTGGGATAATTCACCCCTCCACTTT
clone size: .
J gene: TRBJ1-6
CDR3 length: 14
V gene: TRBV3-1
D gene: .

CDR3 protein: CASSPNSFNEQFF
CDR3 DNA: TGTGCCAGCTCACCAAACAGTTTCAATGAGCAGTTCTTC
clone size: many
J gene: TRBJ2-1
CDR3 length: 13
V gene: TRBV18
D gene: .

CDR3 protein: CASSQGLEQYF
CDR3 DNA: TGCGCCAGCAGCCAAGGTCTCGAGCAGTACTTC
clone size: .
J gene: TRBJ2-7
CDR3 length: 11
V gene: TRBV4-1
D gene: .